The clone carrying this TCR beta chain was seen more than once but under ten times. The CDR3 length is 15 residues. CDR1 and CDR2 (germline): KGHDR, SFDVKD. V was shortened by 4 bases and J by 4 bases, with 13 bases between the two germline ends. The sample belongs to a study of response to subunit inactivated influenza vaccine. MiXCR was run by TCRdb on the RT-PCR reads, yielding one entry per CDR3 protein. In the table there are about 540,000 distinct CDR3 sequences, around 25% of which are singletons. These data also featured in a second study, about T cells expressing NK-cell markers. From that report: 5'RACE template switching built TCR beta cDNA with unique molecular identifiers. Among the eight sequenced donors, seven tested HCMV-seropositive and one tested seronegative. Restriction of sorting to alpha-beta TCR T cells was accomplished in several experiments using an anti-gamma-delta TCR antibody. Among CD8+ T cells from more than five donors, dominant NKG2C+ clonotypes accounted for about 1.0-7.0%.

Specimen: CD4+ T cells sorted from PBMCs, collected about 13 days after vaccination. The receptor comes from a man over 45 who received an inactivated influenza vaccine. The J gene is TRBJ1-3, the V gene TRBV24-1; perhaps TRBD1 as D (6 bases). The CDR3 bases are TGTGCCACCAGTGACCACACAGGGTCCGGAAACACCATATATTTT. Its translation: CATSDHTGSGNTIYF.